The clone carrying this T cell receptor beta chain was counted ten times or more. What it binds is unknown. The data stem from a study of Graves' ophthalmopathy and Graves' hyperthyroidism. Patients were excluded if they had other autoimmune diseases or uncontrolled infections, and likewise if pregnancy or lactation applied. RNA transcripts yielded amplified TCR beta CDR3 regions. HTBI primers primed a first-round RT-PCR, and a second-round multiplex PCR followed. TCRdb recomputed calls from the multiplex PCR reads with MiXCR, one row per CDR3 protein. The sample includes approximately 1.2 million distinct CDR3 sequences, about two fifths seen only once; the top ten take around 10%. Overall study findings and caveats: Most expanded clonotypes from thyroid (those above 0.001 frequency) were also found in blood.

Germline CDR1 is PRHDT and CDR2 is FYEKMQ (reference sequence). Trimming pared 2 bases from V and 2 bases from J, leaving 9 bases between. This CDR3 region has 14 residues. The specimen was peripheral blood or thyroid tissue (not recorded which). The sequence derives from an adult man with Graves' hyperthyroidism. The chain combines TRBV13 with TRBJ1-1; no clear D. CDR3 region: CASSLLQGNTEAFF. CDR3 coding DNA: TGTGCCAGCAGCTTACTCCAAGGCAACACTGAAGCTTTCTTT. The full variable domain, in which reference TRBV13 and TRBJ1-1 provide the parts outside the CDR3, is AAGVIQSPRHLIKEKRETATLKCYPIPRHDTVYWYQQGPGQDPQFLISFYEKMQSDKGSIPDRFSAQQFSDYHSELNMSSLELGDSALYFCASSLLQGNTEAFFGQGTRLTVV.